This T cell receptor (beta chain) was documented in a study of CD8 T cell repertoires and HIV-1 epitope variants (dated by TCRdb to between 2020 and 2021). Background on the whole study: Twenty-five peptides representing autologous and known Gag and Nef epitope variants were each used to stimulate T cells in separate culture wells. Cultures were maintained for 10 days in IMDM with gentamicin, and half-media changes adding IL-2, IL-7 and IL-15 were performed on days 3 and 7. A total of some 84 T cell cultures were run, with each culture condition done in triplicate except for one peptide, which was done in duplicate. The control conditions were a CMV, EBV and flu peptide pool, the Ebola AY9 epitope as a negative control, and a well with no peptide. The epitopes tested were three Gag epitope families plus Nef HW9 and YT9. T cells were enriched using the EasySep Human T Cell Enrichment Kit and then co-cultured with an equal number of autologous T cell-negative cells acting as antigen-presenting cells. An aliquot of 1M T cells was saved as an uncultured baseline condition, separate from the approximately 87 T cell cultures. Beyond this particular receptor, the publication reports: Five or six clonotypes recognized the Nef KF9 family and one the HW9 family, with no responses to the TAALDMSHF plasma variant. The assay identified only TCR beta chains and indicated proliferation in response to antigen, without indicating T cell function or cytokine profile. The study identified roughly nine antigen-specific TCR beta clonotypes, about six of which appeared to be cross-reactive for autologous or known escape epitope variants.

The EasySep Human CD8+ T Cell Enrichment Kit was used on day 10 to isolate CD8+ T cells from every culture. Germline trimming amounts to 5 bases on V and 0 bases on J, with 5 as the count of junction bases outside the gene matches. From the cysteine up to the phenylalanine, the CDR3 has a length of 16 residues. Just CDR3 DNA is preserved here, 48 bases in frame from base 1. CDR1 SGHTA and CDR2 FQGNSA were looked up in the germline V gene. As to this clone: What this receptor recognizes is not known. Per-base quality was not reported, and no clone a single base away is much larger than it.

TCR beta CDR3 regions were sequenced at survey depth on the immunoSEQ platform. The QIAamp DNA micro kit was used to extract genomic DNA from every cultured and uncultured CD8+ T cell population. The authors' pipeline ran thus. Samples with fewer than 5,000 productive reads were excluded, resulting in the removal of about 6.5% of the 75 HIV peptide-stimulated cultures. Sequences were trimmed to CDR3 by a MANAFEST web app, and nonproductive sequences, CDR3s under 5 amino acids, and sequences not starting with C or ending with F/W were removed. Antigen-specific clonotypes had to expand in at least 2 of 3 replicates versus no-peptide control at FDR 0.01, only within one epitope family. Specific clonotypes also needed at least fivefold higher frequency than in wells stimulated with peptides from other epitope families. The clones in this table, taken by TCRdb from immuneACCESS, are in-frame only. Not every clone is retained; where verified, under half of the shortfall comes from an unresolved V gene, and the cause of the rest is unknown. The DNA was the basis for D and trimming; V, J and clone size are from that table. The sample includes about 5,900 clones, with more than 65% observed a single time. Together, the top ten hold 35% to 50% of the sample.

The chain joins TRBV7-2 to TRBJ2-5; 11 bases in between match TRBD2. This TCR was sampled from a male donor with HIV. Sequenced input: cultured CD8+ T cells derived from PBMCs. The CDR3 is CASSRQGLADQETQYF. The nucleotide sequence is TGTGCCAGCAGCCGACAGGGACTAGCGGACCAAGAGACCCAGTACTTC.